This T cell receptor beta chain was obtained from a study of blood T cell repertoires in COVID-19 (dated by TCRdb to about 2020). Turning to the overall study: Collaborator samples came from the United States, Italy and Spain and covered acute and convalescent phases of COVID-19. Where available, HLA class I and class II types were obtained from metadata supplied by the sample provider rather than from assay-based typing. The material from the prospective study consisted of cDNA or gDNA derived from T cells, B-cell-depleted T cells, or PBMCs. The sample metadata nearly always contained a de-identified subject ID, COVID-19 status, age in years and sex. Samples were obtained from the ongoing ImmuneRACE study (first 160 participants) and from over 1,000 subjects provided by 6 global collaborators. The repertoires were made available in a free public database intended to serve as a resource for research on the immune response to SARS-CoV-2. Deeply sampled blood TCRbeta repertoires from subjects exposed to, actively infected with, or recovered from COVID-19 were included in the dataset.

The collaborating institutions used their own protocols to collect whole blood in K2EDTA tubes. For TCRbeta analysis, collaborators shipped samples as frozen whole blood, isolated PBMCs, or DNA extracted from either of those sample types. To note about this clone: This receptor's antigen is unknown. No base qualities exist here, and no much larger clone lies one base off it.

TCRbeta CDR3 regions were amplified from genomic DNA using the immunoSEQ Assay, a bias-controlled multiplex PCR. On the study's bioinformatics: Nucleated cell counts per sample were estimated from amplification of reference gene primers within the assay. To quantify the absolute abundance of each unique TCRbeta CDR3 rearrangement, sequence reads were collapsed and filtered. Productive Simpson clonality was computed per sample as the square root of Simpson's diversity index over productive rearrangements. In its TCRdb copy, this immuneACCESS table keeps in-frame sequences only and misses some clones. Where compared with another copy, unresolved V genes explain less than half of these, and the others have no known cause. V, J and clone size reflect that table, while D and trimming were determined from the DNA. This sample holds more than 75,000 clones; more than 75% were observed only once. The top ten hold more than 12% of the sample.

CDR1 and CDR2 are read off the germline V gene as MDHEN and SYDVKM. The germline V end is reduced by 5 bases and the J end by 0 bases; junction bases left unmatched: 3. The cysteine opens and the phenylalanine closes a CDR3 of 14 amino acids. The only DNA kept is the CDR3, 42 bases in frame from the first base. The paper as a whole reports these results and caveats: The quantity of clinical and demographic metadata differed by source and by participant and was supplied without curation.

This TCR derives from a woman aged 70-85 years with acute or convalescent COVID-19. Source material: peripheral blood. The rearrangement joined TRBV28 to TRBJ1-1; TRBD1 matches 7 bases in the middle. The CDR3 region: CASSPGQMNTEAFF. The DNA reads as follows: TGTGCCAGCAGTCCGGGACAGATGAACACTGAAGCTTTCTTT.